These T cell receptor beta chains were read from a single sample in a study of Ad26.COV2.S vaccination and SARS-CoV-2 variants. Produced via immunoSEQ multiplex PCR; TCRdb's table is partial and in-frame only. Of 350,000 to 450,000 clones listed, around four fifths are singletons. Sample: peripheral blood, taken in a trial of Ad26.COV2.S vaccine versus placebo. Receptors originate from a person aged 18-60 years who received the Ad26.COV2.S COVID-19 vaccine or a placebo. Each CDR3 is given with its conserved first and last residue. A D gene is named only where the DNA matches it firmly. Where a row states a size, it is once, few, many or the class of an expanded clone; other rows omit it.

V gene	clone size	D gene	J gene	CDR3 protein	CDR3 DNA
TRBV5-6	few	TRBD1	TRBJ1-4	CASSSYRGFGEKLFF	TGTGCCAGCAGCTCCTACAGGGGTTTTGGGGAAAAACTGTTTTTT
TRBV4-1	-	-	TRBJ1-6	CASSQKGDSGSPLHF	TGCGCCAGCAGCCAAAAGGGGGATAGTGGTTCACCCCTCCACTTT
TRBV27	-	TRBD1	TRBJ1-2	CASSPMWGQGAYGYTF	TGTGCCAGCAGTCCGATGTGGGGACAGGGGGCCTATGGCTACACCTTC
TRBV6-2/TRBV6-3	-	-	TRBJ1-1	CASSILRVRDTEAFF	TGTGCCAGCAGTATATTAAGGGTAAGGGACACTGAAGCTTTCTTT
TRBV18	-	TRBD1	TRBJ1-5	CASSPTGAYQPQHF	TGTGCCAGCTCACCGACAGGGGCGTATCAGCCCCAGCATTTT
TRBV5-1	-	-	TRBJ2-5	CASSQIDKKETQYF	TGCGCCAGCAGCCAAATCGACAAAAAGGAGACCCAGTACTTC
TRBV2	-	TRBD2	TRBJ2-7	CASKAGGLSYEQYF	TGTGCCAGCAAGGCGGGAGGGCTCTCCTACGAGCAGTACTTC
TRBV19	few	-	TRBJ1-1	CASSIERYTEAFF	TGTGCCAGTAGTATAGAACGGTACACTGAAGCTTTCTTT
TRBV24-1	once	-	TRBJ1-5	CATSDLEGGGQPQHF	TGTGCCACCAGTGATTTGGAAGGAGGGGGACAGCCCCAGCATTTT
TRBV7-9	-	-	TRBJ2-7	CASSLVSGYEQYF	TGTGCCAGCAGCTTAGTATCGGGATACGAGCAGTACTTC
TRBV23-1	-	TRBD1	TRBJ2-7	CASSQSLHRGLAYEQYF	TGCGCCAGCAGTCAGTCTCTTCACAGGGGATTGGCCTACGAGCAGTACTTC
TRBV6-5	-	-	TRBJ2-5	CASRSGTRETQYF	TGTGCCAGCAGATCCGGGACAAGAGAGACCCAGTACTTC
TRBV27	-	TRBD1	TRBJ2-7	CASSNRQGVWDEQYF	TGTGCCAGCAGTAACCGACAGGGGGTCTGGGACGAGCAGTACTTC
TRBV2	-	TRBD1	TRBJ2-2	CASSKGVRGPTGELFF	TGTGCCAGCAGCAAGGGAGTCAGGGGGCCCACCGGGGAGCTGTTTTTT
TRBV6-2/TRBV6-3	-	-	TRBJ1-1	CASSPAGTPEAFF	TGTGCCAGCAGTCCAGCCGGGACACCTGAAGCTTTCTTT
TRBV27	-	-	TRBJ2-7	CASSLSVGYEQYF	TGTGCCAGCAGTTTATCGGTCGGTTACGAGCAGTACTTC
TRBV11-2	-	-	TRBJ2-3	CASSLVVFGDTQYF	TGTGCCAGCAGCTTAGTGGTTTTTGGCGATACGCAGTATTTT
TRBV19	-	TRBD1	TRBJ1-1	CASKGSTGGTEAFF	TGTGCCAGTAAAGGGTCAACAGGGGGCACTGAAGCTTTCTTT
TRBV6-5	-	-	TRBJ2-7	CASRGSASYEQYF	TGTGCCAGCAGGGGTAGCGCCTCCTACGAGCAGTACTTC
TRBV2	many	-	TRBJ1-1	CASSYRAGNTEAFF	TGTGCCAGCAGCTACAGGGCCGGGAACACTGAAGCTTTCTTT
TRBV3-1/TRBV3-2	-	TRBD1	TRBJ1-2	CASSQGQGHGYTF	TGTGCCAGCAGCCAGGGACAGGGACATGGCTACACCTTC
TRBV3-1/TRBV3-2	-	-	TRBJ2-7	CASSLTLLGYEQYF	TGTGCCAGCAGCCTGACTCTTCTTGGGTACGAGCAGTACTTC
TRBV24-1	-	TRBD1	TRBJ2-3	CATSDLGQPDVHTQYF	TGTGCCACCAGTGACCTGGGACAGCCTGATGTACATACGCAGTATTTT
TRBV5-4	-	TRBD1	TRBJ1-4	CASSIGQGSEKLFF	TGTGCCAGCAGCATTGGACAGGGAAGTGAAAAACTGTTTTTT
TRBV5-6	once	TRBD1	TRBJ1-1	CASSIQGNAEAFF	TGTGCCAGCAGCATACAGGGGAACGCTGAAGCTTTCTTT
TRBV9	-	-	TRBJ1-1	CASSVATGLNTEAFF	TGTGCCAGCAGCGTAGCTACAGGGCTGAACACTGAAGCTTTCTTT
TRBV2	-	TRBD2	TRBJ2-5	CASSEALGLAFVVETQYF	TGTGCCAGCAGTGAAGCTTTAGGACTAGCGTTTGTGGTAGAGACCCAGTACTTC
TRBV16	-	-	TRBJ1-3	CASSQRSTGNTIYF	TGTGCCAGCAGCCAAAGGTCGACTGGAAACACCATATATTTT
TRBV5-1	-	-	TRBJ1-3	CASSPGSSGNTIYF	TGCGCCAGCAGCCCCGGGAGCTCTGGAAACACCATATATTTT